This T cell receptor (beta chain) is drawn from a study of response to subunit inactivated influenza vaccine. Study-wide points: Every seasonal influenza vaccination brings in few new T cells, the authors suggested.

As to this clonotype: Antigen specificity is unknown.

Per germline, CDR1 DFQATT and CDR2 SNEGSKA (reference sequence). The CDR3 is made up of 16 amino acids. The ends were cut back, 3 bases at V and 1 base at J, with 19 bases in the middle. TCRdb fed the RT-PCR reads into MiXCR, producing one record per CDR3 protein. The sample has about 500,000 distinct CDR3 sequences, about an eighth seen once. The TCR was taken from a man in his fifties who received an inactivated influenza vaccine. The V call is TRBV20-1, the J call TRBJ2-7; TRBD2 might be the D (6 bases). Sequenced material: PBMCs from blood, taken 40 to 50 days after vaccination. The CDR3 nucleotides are TGCAGTGCTAGTTTTTCTGTTGCGGGAAAGTCCTACGAGCAGTACTTC. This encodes CSASFSVAGKSYEQYF.